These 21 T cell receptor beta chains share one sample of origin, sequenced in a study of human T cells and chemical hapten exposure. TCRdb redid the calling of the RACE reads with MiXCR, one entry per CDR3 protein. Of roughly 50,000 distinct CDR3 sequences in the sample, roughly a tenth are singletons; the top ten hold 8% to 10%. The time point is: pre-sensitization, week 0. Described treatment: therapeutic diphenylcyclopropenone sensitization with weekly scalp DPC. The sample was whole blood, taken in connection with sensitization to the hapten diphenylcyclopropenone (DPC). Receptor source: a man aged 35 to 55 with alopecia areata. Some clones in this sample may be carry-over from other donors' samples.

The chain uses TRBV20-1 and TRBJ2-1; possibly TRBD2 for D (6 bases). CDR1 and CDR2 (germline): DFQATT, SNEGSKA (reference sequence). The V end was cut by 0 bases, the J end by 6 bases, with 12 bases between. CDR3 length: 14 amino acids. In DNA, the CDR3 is TGCAGTGCTAGAGATCTGGGCGGGACCAATGAGCAGTTCTTC. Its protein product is CSARDLGGTNEQFF.

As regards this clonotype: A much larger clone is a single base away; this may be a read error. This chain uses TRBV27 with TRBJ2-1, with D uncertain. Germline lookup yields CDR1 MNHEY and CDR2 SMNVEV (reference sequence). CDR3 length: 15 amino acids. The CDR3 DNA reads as TGTGCCAGCGGTTTCTCGGCGAGCTCCTACAATGAGCAGTTCTTC. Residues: CASGFSASSYNEQFF.

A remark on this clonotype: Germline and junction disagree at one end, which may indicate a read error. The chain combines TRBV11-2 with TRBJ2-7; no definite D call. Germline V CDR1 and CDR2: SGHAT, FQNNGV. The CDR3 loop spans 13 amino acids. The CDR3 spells CASSLGYSYGQYF. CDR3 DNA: TGTGCCAGCAGCTTAGGTTACAGCTACGGGCAGTACTTC.

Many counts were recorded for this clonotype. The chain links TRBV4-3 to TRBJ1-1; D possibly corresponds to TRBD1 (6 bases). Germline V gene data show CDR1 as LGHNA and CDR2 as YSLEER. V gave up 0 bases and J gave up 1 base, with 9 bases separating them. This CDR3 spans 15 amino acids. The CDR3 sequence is CASSQDTGTNTEAFF. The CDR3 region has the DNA TGCGCCAGCAGCCAAGATACAGGGACGAACACTGAAGCTTTCTTT.

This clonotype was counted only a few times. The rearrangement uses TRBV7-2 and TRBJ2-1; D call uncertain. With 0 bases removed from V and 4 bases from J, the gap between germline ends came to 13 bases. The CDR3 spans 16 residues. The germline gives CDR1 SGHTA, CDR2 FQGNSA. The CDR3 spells CASSLARTGKYNEQFF. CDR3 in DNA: TGTGCCAGCAGCTTAGCGCGGACGGGTAAATACAATGAGCAGTTCTTC.

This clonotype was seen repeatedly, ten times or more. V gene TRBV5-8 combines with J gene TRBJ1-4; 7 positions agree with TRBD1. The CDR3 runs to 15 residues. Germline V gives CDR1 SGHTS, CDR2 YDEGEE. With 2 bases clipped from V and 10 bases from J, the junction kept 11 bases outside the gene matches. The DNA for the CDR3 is TGTGCCAGCAGCTTCAGAGACAGGGCCTTCGGAAAACTGTTTTTT. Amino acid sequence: CASSFRDRAFGKLFF.

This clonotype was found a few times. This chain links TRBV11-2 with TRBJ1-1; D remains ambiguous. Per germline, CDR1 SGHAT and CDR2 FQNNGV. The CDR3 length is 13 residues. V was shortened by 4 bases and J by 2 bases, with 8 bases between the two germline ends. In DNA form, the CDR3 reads TGTGCCAGCAGCTCCTCCCCTAACACTGAAGCTTTCTTT. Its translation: CASSSSPNTEAFF.

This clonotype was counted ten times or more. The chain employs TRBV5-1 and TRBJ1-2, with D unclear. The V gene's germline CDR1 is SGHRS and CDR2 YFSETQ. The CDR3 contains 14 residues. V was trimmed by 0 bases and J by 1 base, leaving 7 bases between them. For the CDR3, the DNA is TGCGCCAGCAGCTTGGAACAGTTTAACTATGGCTACACCTTC. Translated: CASSLEQFNYGYTF. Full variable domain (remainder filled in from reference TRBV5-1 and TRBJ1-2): KAGVTQTPRYLIKTRGQQVTLSCSPISGHRSVSWYQQTPGQGLQFLFEYFSETQRNKGNFPGRFSGRQFSNSRSEMNVSTLELGDSALYLCASSLEQFNYGYTFGSGTRLTVV.

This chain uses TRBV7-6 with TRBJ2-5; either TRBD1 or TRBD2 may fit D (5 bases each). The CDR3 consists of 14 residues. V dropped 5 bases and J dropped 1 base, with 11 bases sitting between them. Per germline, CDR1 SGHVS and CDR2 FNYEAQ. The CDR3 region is CASSVGPSQETQYF. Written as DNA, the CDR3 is TGTGCCAGCAGCGTGGGACCCAGCCAAGAGACCCAGTACTTC. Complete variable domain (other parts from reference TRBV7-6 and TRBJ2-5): GAGVSQSPRYKVTKRGQDVALRCDPISGHVSLYWYRQALGQGPEFLTYFNYEAQQDKSGLPNDRFSAERPEGSISTLTIQRTEQRDSAMYRCASSVGPSQETQYFGPGTRLLVL.

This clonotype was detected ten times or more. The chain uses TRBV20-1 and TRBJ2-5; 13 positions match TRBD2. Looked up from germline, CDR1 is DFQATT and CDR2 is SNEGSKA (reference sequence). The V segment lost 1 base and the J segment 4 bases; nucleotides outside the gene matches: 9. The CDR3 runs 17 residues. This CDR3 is CSARGSGLAGVPETQYF. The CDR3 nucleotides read TGCAGTGCTAGAGGAAGTGGACTAGCGGGAGTCCCAGAGACCCAGTACTTC.

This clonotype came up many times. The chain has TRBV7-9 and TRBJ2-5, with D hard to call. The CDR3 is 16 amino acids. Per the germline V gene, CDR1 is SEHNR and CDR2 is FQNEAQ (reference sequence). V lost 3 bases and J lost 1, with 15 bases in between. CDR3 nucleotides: TGTGCCAGCAGCTTCCCCTCGACTCAATCCCAAGAGACCCAGTACTTC. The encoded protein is CASSFPSTQSQETQYF. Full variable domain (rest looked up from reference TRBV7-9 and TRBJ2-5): DTGVSQNPRHKITKRGQNVTFRCDPISEHNRLYWYRQTLGQGPEFLTYFQNEAQLEKSRLLSDRFSAERPKGSFSTLEIQRTEQGDSAMYLCASSFPSTQSQETQYFGPGTRLLVL.

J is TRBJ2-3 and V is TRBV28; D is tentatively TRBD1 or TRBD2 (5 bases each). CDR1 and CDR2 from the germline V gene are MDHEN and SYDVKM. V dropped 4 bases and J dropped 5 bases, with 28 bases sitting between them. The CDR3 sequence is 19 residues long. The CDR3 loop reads CASSSENPEGSVRLDTQYF. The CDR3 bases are TGTGCCAGCAGTTCCGAGAACCCCGAGGGGTCGGTTCGTTTAGATACGCAGTATTTT. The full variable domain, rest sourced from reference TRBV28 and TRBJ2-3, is DVKVTQSSRYLVKRTGEKVFLECVQDMDHENMFWYRQDPGLGLRLIYFSYDVKMKEKGDIPEGYSVSREKKERFSLILESASTNQTSMYLCASSSENPEGSVRLDTQYFGPGTRLTVL.

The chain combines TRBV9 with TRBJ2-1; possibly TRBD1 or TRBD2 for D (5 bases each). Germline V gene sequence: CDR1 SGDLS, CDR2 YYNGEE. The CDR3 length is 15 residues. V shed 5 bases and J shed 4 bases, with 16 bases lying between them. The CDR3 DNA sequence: TGTGCCAGCAGTGAGCGGCTGGACAATTACAATGAGCAGTTCTTC. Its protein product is CASSERLDNYNEQFF.

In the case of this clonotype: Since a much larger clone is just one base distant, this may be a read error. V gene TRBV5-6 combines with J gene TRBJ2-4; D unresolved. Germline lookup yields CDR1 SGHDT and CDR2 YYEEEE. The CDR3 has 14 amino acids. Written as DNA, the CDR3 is TGTGCCAGCAGCTTGCAGGTAGCCATAAACATTCAGTACTTC. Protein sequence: CASSLQVAINIQYF.

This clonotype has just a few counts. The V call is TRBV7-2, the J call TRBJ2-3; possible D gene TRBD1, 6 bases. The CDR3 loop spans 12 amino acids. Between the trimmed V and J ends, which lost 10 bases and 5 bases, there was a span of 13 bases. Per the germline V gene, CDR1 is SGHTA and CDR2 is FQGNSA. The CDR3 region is CATSFRGDTQYF. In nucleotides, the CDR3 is TGTGCCACGTCCTTCAGGGGAGATACGCAGTATTTT. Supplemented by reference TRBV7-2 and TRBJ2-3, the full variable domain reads GAGVSQSPSNKVTEKGKDVELRCDPISGHTALYWYRQSLGQGLEFLIYFQGNSAPDKSGLPSDRFSAERTGGSVSTLTIQRTQQEDSAVYLCATSFRGDTQYFGPGTRLTVL.

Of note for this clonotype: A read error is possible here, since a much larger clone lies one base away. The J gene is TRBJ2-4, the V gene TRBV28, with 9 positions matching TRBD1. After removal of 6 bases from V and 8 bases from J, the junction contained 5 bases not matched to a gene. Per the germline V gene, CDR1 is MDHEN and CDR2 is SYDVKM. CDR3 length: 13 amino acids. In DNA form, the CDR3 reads TGTGCCAGCAGGGACAGGGGTTGGTACATTCAGTACTTC. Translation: CASRDRGWYIQYF.

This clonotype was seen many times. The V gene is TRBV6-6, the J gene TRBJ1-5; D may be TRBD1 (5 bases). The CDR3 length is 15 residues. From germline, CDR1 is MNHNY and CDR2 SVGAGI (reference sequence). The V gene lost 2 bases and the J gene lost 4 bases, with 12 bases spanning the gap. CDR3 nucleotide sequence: TGTGCCAGCAGTTACGGGGACGGCGCGAATCAGCCCCAGCATTTT. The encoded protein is CASSYGDGANQPQHF.

For the CDR3, the DNA is TGTGCCAGCAGCTTGGAAGACCCAACAGAAGGCTATGGCTACACCTTC. Protein: CASSLEDPTEGYGYTF. The gene calls are TRBV5-5 and TRBJ1-2; D not resolved. The CDR3 runs 16 residues. CDR1 is SGHKS, CDR2 YYEKEE, per germline (reference sequence). V was clipped by 0 bases and J by 4 bases, with 16 bases between them.

CDR3 sequence reads: CSARDPPRNEQFF. DNA of the CDR3: TGCAGTGCTAGGGACCCCCCGCGGAATGAGCAGTTCTTC. The chain joins TRBV20-1 to TRBJ2-1; D gene uncertain. The CDR3 has 13 amino acids. The germline V gene has CDR1 DFQATT and CDR2 SNEGSKA (reference sequence). V dropped 3 bases and J dropped 7 bases, with 13 bases sitting between them.

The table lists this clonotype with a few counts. The CDR3 DNA reads TGTGCCAGCAGCCCGGGGGCACAACGGCAGGCTTTCTTT. As protein: CASSPGAQRQAFF. The chain carries TRBV5-4 and TRBJ1-1; tentative D call: TRBD1 (6 bases). The CDR3 totals 13 residues. Germline V gives CDR1 SGHNT, CDR2 YYREEE (reference sequence). Deletions cut 4 bases from V and 11 bases from J, with 18 bases between.

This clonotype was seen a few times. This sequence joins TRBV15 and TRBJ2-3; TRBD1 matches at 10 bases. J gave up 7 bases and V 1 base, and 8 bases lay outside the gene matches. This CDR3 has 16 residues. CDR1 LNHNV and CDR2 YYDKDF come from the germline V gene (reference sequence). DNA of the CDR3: TGTGCCACCAGCAGAGGCCGGGACAGGGGTATCAATACGCAGTATTTT. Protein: CATSRGRDRGINTQYF.